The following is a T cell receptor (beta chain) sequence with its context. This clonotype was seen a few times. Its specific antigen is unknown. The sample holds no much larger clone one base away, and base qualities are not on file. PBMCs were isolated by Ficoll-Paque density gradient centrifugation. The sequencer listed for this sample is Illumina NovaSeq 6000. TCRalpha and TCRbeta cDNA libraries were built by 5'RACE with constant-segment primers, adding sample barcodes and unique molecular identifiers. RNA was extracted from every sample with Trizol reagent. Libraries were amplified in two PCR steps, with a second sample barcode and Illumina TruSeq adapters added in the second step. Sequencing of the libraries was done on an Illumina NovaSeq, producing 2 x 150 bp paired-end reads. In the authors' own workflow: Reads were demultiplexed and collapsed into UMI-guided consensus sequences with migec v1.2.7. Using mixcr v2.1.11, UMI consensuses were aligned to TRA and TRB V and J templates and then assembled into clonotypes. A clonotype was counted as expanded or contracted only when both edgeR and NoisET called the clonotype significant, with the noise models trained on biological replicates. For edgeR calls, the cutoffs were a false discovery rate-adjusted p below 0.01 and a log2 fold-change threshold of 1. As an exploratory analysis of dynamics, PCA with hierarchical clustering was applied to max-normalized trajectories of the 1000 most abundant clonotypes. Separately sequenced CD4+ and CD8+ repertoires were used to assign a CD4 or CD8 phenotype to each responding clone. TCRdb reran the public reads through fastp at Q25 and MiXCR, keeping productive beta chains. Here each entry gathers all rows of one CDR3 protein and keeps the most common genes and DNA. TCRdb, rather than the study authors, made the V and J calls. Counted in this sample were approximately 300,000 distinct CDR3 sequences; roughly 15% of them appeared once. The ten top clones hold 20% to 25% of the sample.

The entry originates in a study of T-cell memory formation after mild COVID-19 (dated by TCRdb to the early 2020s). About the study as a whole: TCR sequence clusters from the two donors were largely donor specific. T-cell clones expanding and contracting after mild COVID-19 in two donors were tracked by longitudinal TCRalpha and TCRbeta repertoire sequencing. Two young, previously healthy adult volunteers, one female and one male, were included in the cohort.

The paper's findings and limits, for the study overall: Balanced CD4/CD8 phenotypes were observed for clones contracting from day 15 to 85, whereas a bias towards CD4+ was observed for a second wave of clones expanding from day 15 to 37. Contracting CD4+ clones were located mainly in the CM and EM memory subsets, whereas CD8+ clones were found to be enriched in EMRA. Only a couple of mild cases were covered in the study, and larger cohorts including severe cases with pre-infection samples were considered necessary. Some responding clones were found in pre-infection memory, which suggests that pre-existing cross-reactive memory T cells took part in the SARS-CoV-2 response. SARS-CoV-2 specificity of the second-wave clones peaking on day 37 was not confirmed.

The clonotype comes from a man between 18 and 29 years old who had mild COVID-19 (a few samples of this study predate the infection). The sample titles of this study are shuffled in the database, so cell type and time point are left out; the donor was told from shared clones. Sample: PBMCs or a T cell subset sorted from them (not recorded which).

The nucleotides are TGTGCCACCAGTGATACTGACAGCACCGGGGAGCTGTTTTTT. Translated, it gives CATSDTDSTGELFF. The sequence joins TRBV24-1 to TRBJ2-2, and perhaps TRBD1 as D gene, on 5 matching bases. The junction carries 8 bases between V and J, which are trimmed by 3 bases and 4 bases respectively. From its cysteine to its phenylalanine, the CDR3 spans 14 amino acids. Here the CDR3 DNA is all that survives: 42 bases in frame from base 1. Sequences KGHDR (CDR1) and SFDVKD (CDR2) are obtained from the germline V gene.